Listed below are T cell receptor beta chains from one sample, sequenced in a study of T cell responses to AZD1222 COVID-19 vaccine. The method was immunoSEQ multiplex PCR; TCRdb's version includes in-frame clones alone and lacks a portion of them. In the table there are 150,000 or so clones, 91% of which are singletons. The sequenced sample was peripheral blood, obtained 28 days after the second AZD1222 dose. These receptors all stem from an adult who received the AZD1222 COVID-19 vaccine. CDR3s include the opening cysteine and the closing phenylalanine or tryptophan. A D gene is named only where the DNA matches it firmly. Not all rows give a size; the values are once, few, many and, for expanded clones, a class.

>TRBV4-3|TRBJ1-2|NA|16|NA
CASSQDVGRINYGYTF
TGCGCCAGCAGCCAAGATGTAGGACGGATTAACTATGGCTACACCTTC
>TRBV3-1/TRBV3-2|TRBJ1-1|NA|14|NA
CASSPVAGNTEAFF
TGTGCCAGCAGCCCCGTGGCAGGCAACACTGAAGCTTTCTTT
>TRBV27|TRBJ2-7|TRBD1|15|NA
CASSLLGGYSYEQYF
TGTGCCAGCAGTTTGCTAGGGGGCTACTCCTACGAGCAGTACTTC
>TRBV2|TRBJ1-1|NA|14|NA
CASSEADAAAEAFF
TGTGCCAGCAGTGAAGCTGACGCCGCGGCTGAAGCTTTCTTT
>TRBV9|TRBJ2-7|NA|15|NA
CASSVASDGSYEQYF
TGTGCCAGCAGCGTAGCCAGCGATGGCTCCTACGAGCAGTACTTC
>TRBV4-2|TRBJ2-6|NA|15|NA
CATSLRDSGANVLTF
TGTGCCACCAGTCTCCGGGACTCTGGGGCCAACGTCCTGACTTTC
>TRBV5-1|TRBJ2-1|TRBD1|18|NA
CASSLPTDREVAYNEQFF
TGCGCCAGCAGCTTGCCCACGGACAGGGAGGTAGCCTACAATGAGCAGTTCTTC
>TRBV4-1|TRBJ2-7|NA|14|NA
CASSQGVPDYEQYF
TGCGCCAGCAGCCAAGGGGTACCAGACTACGAGCAGTACTTC
>TRBV6-2/TRBV6-3|TRBJ1-6|NA|14|few
CASSPGSRNSPLHF
TGTGCCAGCAGTCCCGGGAGTAGGAATTCACCCCTCCACTTT
>TRBV4-2|TRBJ2-5|NA|14|once
CASSQDTTQETQYF
TGTGCCAGCAGCCAAGATACGACCCAAGAGACCCAGTACTTC
>TRBV9|TRBJ2-1|NA|14|NA
CASSRDASLNEQFF
TGTGCCAGCAGCCGAGATGCGTCTCTCAATGAGCAGTTCTTC
>TRBV24-1|TRBJ2-3|TRBD2|16|NA
CATSLAGGPSTDTQYF
TGTGCCACCAGCTTAGCGGGAGGGCCTAGCACAGATACGCAGTATTTT
>TRBV18|TRBJ1-3|NA|14|NA
CASSPQGMGNTIYF
TGTGCCAGCTCACCACAGGGGATGGGAAACACCATATATTTT
>TRBV28|TRBJ2-7|TRBD2|17|NA
CASSSGILAGAYYEQYF
TGTGCCAGCAGTTCCGGAATTCTAGCGGGAGCGTATTACGAGCAGTACTTC
>TRBV18|TRBJ2-1|NA|13|NA
CASSPLGAKEQFF
TGTGCCAGCTCACCATTAGGGGCAAAAGAGCAGTTCTTC
>TRBV27|TRBJ1-5|NA|14|NA
CASSFGRFNQPQHF
TGTGCCAGCAGTTTCGGCAGATTTAATCAGCCCCAGCATTTT
>TRBV9|TRBJ2-1|NA|15|NA
CASSVTGSSYNEQFF
TGTGCCAGCAGCGTAACCGGGAGCTCCTACAATGAGCAGTTCTTC
>TRBV7-2|TRBJ2-7|TRBD1|14|NA
CASSPTGGVGEQYF
TGTGCCAGCAGCCCTACAGGGGGCGTGGGCGAGCAGTACTTC
>TRBV19|TRBJ2-1|TRBD2|17|NA
CASSTGGLAGTYNEQFF
TGTGCCAGTAGTACAGGGGGACTAGCGGGAACCTACAATGAGCAGTTCTTC
>TRBV7-9|TRBJ2-3|TRBD2|19|NA
CASSPGGLAGRGSTDTQYF
TGTGCCAGCAGCCCAGGCGGACTAGCGGGGAGGGGTAGCACAGATACGCAGTATTTT
>TRBV5-1|TRBJ2-3|NA|16|once
CASSLIPLGSTDTQYF
TGCGCCAGCAGCTTGATTCCGCTGGGCAGCACAGATACGCAGTATTTT
>TRBV19|TRBJ2-7|NA|16|NA
CASSIIFGQGNYEQYF
TGTGCCAGTAGTATAATCTTCGGGCAGGGGAACTACGAGCAGTACTTC
>TRBV6-2/TRBV6-3|TRBJ2-7|TRBD1|15|NA
CASSPLGTVNYEQYF
TGTGCCAGCAGTCCCCTCGGGACAGTCAACTACGAGCAGTACTTC
>TRBV19|TRBJ2-2|TRBD1|16|NA
CASSIGTGANTGELFF
TGTGCCAGTAGTATTGGGACAGGGGCGAACACCGGGGAGCTGTTTTTT
>TRBV5-1|TRBJ2-1|NA|15|few
CASSLRADSYNEQFF
TGCGCCAGCAGCTTAAGAGCGGACTCCTACAATGAGCAGTTCTTC
>TRBV5-8|TRBJ2-7|NA|15|NA
CASSWASPMFYEQYF
TGTGCCAGCAGCTGGGCCTCTCCCATGTTCTACGAGCAGTACTTC
>TRBV3-1/TRBV3-2|TRBJ2-1|TRBD1|16|NA
CASSTPPGTGYNEQFF
TGTGCCAGCAGCACTCCTCCCGGGACAGGATACAATGAGCAGTTCTTC
>TRBV10-1|TRBJ2-1|NA|14|NA
CASSESGSYNEQFF
TGCGCCAGCAGTGAGTCGGGCTCCTACAATGAGCAGTTCTTC
>TRBV27|TRBJ2-7|NA|13|NA
CASRRDRSREQYF
TGTGCCAGCCGACGGGACCGCAGTAGGGAGCAGTACTTC
>TRBV20-1|TRBJ2-5|NA|14|NA
CSASLLHRGETQYF
TGCAGTGCTAGTCTTTTACACCGCGGGGAGACCCAGTACTTC
>TRBV19|TRBJ2-7|TRBD2|13|NA
CASSTTSYYEQYF
TGTGCCAGTAGCACGACTAGCTATTACGAGCAGTACTTC
>TRBV9|TRBJ1-6|NA|15|NA
CASSAGPSYNSPLHF
TGTGCCAGCAGCGCGGGACCGTCATATAATTCACCCCTCCACTTT
>TRBV19|TRBJ1-1|NA|13|once
CASSPTGITEAFF
TGTGCCAGTAGTCCGACTGGAATCACTGAAGCTTTCTTT
>TRBV6-6|TRBJ2-7|NA|13|once
CASSSAGLGEQYF
TGTGCCAGCAGTTCGGCAGGGTTGGGGGAGCAGTACTTC
>TRBV9|TRBJ2-2|TRBD2|18|NA
CASSEGLAETSITGELFF
TGTGCCAGCAGCGAGGGACTAGCGGAGACATCAATCACCGGGGAGCTGTTTTTT
>TRBV6-5|TRBJ2-1|NA|15|NA
CASSYPGGGRSEQFF
TGTGCCAGCAGTTACCCCGGAGGGGGACGGAGTGAGCAGTTCTTC
>TRBV27|TRBJ2-7|TRBD1|13|NA
CASGNRGVYEQYF
TGTGCCAGCGGCAACAGGGGGGTTTACGAGCAGTACTTC
>TRBV2|TRBJ1-6|NA|16|NA
CASSESPLASNSPLHF
TGTGCCAGCAGTGAATCGCCACTCGCGTCTAATTCACCCCTCCACTTT
>TRBV13|TRBJ2-4|NA|14|NA
CASSASGVADIQYF
TGTGCCAGCAGCGCGTCAGGGGTGGCGGACATTCAGTACTTC
>TRBV11-2|TRBJ2-7|TRBD1|15|NA
CASSLGFGTGSEQYF
TGTGCCAGCAGCTTAGGTTTTGGGACAGGGAGCGAGCAGTACTTC
>TRBV25-1|TRBJ2-1|TRBD1|15|NA
CASSGLTGANNEQFF
TGTGCCAGCAGTGGGCTGACAGGGGCGAACAATGAGCAGTTCTTC
>TRBV19|TRBJ2-1|NA|16|NA
CASSMGGGHSYNEQFF
TGTGCCAGTAGTATGGGCGGGGGCCACTCCTACAATGAGCAGTTCTTC
>TRBV4-1|TRBJ2-2|TRBD2|18|NA
CASSQVAGGFANTGELFF
TGCGCCAGCAGCCAAGTAGCGGGGGGTTTTGCGAACACCGGGGAGCTGTTTTTT
>TRBV11-3|TRBJ2-3|TRBD2|16|NA
CASSQRLAGGTDTQYF
TGTGCCAGCAGCCAACGACTAGCGGGGGGCACAGATACGCAGTATTTT
>TRBV27|TRBJ2-1|TRBD2|17|NA
CASRRTSGSAAYNEQFF
TGTGCCAGCAGGAGGACTAGCGGGAGTGCGGCCTACAATGAGCAGTTCTTC
>TRBV7-9|TRBJ2-5|TRBD2|15|NA
CASSLSSGPLETQYF
TGTGCCAGCAGCTTATCTAGCGGCCCTCTTGAGACCCAGTACTTC
>TRBV15|TRBJ1-3|NA|18|NA
CATSRDLISGNSGNTIYF
TGTGCCACCAGCAGAGATTTAATTAGTGGTAACTCTGGAAACACCATATATTTT
>TRBV2|TRBJ2-1|NA|13|once
CASSGGGYNEQFF
TGTGCCAGCAGTGGGGGCGGCTACAATGAGCAGTTCTTC
>TRBV3-1/TRBV3-2|TRBJ1-1|NA|13|NA
CASTAGPNTEAFF
TGTGCCAGCACTGCGGGACCGAACACTGAAGCTTTCTTT
>TRBV28|TRBJ2-7|NA|15|NA
CASSLTAGYFYEQYF
TGTGCCAGCAGTTTAACGGCAGGGTATTTCTACGAGCAGTACTTC
>TRBV7-8|TRBJ1-5|NA|15|NA
CASSQRGRGNQPQHF
TGTGCCAGCAGCCAGAGGGGACGGGGGAATCAGCCCCAGCATTTT
>TRBV9|TRBJ2-2|NA|12|NA
CASSYGGGELFF
TGTGCCAGCAGCTACGGGGGCGGGGAGCTGTTTTTT
>TRBV7-2|TRBJ2-3|TRBD2|18|NA
CASSLATGTSGEGDTQYF
TGTGCCAGCAGCTTAGCGACCGGGACTAGCGGGGAGGGTGATACGCAGTATTTT
>TRBV5-6|TRBJ2-7|NA|11|once
CASSTLGEQYF
TGTGCCAGCAGCACCCTTGGCGAGCAGTACTTC
>TRBV5-6|TRBJ2-1|NA|16|NA
CASSLGVGALHNEQFF
TGTGCCAGCAGCTTGGGTGTAGGGGCTCTTCACAATGAGCAGTTCTTC
>TRBV12-5|TRBJ2-1|NA|10|NA
CASGGLEQFF
TGTGCTAGTGGGGGGCTTGAGCAGTTCTTC
>TRBV28|TRBJ2-4|NA|16|NA
CASSLPGWGPKNIQYF
TGTGCCAGCAGTTTACCGGGGTGGGGGCCCAAAAACATTCAGTACTTC